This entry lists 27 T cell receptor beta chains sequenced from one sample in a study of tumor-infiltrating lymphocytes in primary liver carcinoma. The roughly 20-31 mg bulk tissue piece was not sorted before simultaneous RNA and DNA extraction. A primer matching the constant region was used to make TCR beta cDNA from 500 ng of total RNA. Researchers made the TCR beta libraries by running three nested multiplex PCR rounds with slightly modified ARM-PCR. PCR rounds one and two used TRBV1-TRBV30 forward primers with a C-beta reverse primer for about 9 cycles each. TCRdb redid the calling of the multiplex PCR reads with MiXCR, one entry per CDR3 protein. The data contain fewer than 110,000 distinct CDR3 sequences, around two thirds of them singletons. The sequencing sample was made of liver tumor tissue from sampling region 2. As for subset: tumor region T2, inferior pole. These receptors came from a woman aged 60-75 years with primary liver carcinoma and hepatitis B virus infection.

CDR3 DNA: TGTGCCACCAGAGCGGACTCCTACAATGAGCAGTTCTTC. Amino acids: CATRADSYNEQFF. The J gene is TRBJ2-1, the V gene TRBV6-1; tentative D call: TRBD2 (5 bases). V shed 10 bases and J shed 0 bases, with 10 bases lying between them. The CDR3 loop spans 13 amino acids. Germline assignment: CDR1 MNHNS and CDR2 SASEGT.

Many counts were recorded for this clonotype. The CDR3 DNA follows: TGTGCCAGCAGCATAGGACTAGGGAGGTCCTACGAGCAGTACTTC. This sequence encodes CASSIGLGRSYEQYF. This rearrangement joins TRBV5-6 to TRBJ2-7; TRBD2 matches at 7 bases. This CDR3 is built from 15 residues. V was pared by 4 bases and J by 1 base, with 8 bases of the junction left unmatched. Germline CDR1 is SGHDT and CDR2 is YYEEEE.

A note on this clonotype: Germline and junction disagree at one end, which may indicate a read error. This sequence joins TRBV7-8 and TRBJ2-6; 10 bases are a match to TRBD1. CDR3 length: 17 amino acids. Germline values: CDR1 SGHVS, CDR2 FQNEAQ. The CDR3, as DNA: TGTGCCAGTAGCATGTGTACACTAAGACAGGGGGCCAACGTCTTGACTTTC. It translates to CASSMCTLRQGANVLTF. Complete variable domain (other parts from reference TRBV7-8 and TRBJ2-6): GAGVSQSPRYKVAKRGQDVALRCDPISGHVSLFWYQQALGQGPEFLTYFQNEAQLDKSGLPSDRFFAERPEGSVSTLKIQRTQQEDSAVYLCASSMCTLRQGANVLTFGAGSRLTVL.

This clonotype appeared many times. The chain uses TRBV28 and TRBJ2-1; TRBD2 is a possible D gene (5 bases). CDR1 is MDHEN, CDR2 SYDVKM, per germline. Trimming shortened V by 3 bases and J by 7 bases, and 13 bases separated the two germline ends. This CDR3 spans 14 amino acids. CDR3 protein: CASSFPNSGNEQFF. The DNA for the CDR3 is TGTGCCAGCAGTTTCCCAAACTCGGGGAATGAGCAGTTCTTC.

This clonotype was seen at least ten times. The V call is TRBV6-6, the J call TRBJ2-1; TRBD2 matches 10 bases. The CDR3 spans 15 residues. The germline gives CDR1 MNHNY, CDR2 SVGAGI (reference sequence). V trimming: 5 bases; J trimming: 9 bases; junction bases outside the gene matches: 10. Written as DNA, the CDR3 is TGTGCCAGCAGTCTCCGGCTAGCGGGAGTAGTTGAGCAGTTCTTC. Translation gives CASSLRLAGVVEQFF.

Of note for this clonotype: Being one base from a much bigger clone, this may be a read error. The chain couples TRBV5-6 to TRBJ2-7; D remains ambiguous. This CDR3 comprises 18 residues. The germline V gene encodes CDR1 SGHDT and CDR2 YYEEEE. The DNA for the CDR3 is TGTGCCAGGAGCTTGTACGTTGTTGAGACTGGAACATACTACGAGCAGTACTTC. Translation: CARSLYVVETGTYYEQYF.

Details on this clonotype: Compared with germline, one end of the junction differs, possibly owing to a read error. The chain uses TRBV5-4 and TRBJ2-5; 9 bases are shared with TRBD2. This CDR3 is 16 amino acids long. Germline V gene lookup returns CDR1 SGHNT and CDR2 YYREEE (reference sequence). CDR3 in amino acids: CVSSPGVAGVQETQYF. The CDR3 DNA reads TGTGTCAGCAGCCCCGGGGTAGCGGGAGTCCAAGAGACCCAGTACTTC.

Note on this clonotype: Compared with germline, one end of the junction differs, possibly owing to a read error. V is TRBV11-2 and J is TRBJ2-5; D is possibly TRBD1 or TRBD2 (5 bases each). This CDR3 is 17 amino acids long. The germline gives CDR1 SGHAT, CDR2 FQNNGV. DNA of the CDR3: TGTGCCAGCAGCTTATTTTCAGGCTGGGGTTTACAAGGGACCCAGTGCTTC. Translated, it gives CASSLFSGWGLQGTQCF.

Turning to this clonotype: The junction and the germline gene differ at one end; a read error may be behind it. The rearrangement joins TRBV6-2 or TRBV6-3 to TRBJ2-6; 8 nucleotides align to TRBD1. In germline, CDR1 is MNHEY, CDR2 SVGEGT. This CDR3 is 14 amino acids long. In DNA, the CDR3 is TGTGCCAGTAATGGACAGGGTGGGGCCGACGTCCTGACTTTC. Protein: CASNGQGGADVLTF.

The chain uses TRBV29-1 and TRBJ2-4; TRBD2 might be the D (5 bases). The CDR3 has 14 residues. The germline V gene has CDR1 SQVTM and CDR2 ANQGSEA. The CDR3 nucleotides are TGCAGTGTAGCGAGCTCCCTCTGGGAAAGCATTCAGTACTTC. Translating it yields CSVASSLWESIQYF.

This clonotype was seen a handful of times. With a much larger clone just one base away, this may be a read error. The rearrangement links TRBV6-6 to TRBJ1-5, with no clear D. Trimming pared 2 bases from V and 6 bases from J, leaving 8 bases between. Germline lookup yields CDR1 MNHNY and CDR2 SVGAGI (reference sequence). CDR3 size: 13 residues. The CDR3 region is CASSYTSSQPQHF. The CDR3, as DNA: TGTGCCAGCAGTTACACGTCGAGTCAGCCCCAGCATTTT.

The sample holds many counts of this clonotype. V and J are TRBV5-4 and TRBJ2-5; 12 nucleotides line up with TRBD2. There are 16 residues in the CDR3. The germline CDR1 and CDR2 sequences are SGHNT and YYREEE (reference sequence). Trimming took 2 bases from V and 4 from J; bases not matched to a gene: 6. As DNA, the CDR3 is TGTGCCAGCAGCTTACGACTAGCGGGAGCCCCAGAGACCCAGTACTTC. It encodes CASSLRLAGAPETQYF.

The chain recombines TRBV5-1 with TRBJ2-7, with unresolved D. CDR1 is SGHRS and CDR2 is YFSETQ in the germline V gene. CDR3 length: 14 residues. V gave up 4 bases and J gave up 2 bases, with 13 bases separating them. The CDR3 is CASSRVIEPYEQYF. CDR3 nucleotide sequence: TGCGCCAGCAGCCGGGTCATTGAACCCTACGAGCAGTACTTC. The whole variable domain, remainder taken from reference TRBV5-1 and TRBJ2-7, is KAGVTQTPRYLIKTRGQQVTLSCSPISGHRSVSWYQQTPGQGLQFLFEYFSETQRNKGNFPGRFSGRQFSNSRSEMNVSTLELGDSALYLCASSRVIEPYEQYFGPGTRLTVT.

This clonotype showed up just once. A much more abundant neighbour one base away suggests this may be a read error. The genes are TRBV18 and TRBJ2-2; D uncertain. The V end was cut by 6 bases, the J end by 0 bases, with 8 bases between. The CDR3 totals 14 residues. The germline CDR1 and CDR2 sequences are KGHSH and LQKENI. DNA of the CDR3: TGTGCCAGCTCGCATGAAACGAACACCGGGGAGCTGTTTTTT. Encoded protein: CASSHETNTGELFF.

This chain's CDR3 is CASSYGGALDTEAFF. For the CDR3, the DNA is TGTGCCAGCAGTTATGGGGGGGCGCTGGACACTGAAGCTTTCTTT. The rearrangement links TRBV6-5 to TRBJ1-1; D is perhaps TRBD1 (6 bases). The CDR3 length is 15 residues. Germline values: CDR1 MNHEY, CDR2 SVGAGI. With 3 bases removed from V and 3 bases from J, the gap between germline ends came to 14 bases.

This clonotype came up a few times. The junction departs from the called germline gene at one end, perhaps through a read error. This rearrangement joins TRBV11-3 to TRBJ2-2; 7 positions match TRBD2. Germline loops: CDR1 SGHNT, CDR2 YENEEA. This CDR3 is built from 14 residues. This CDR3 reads CVSGSGGPTGELFF. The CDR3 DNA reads TGTGTCAGCGGTTCGGGGGGACCGACCGGGGAGCTGTTTTTT.

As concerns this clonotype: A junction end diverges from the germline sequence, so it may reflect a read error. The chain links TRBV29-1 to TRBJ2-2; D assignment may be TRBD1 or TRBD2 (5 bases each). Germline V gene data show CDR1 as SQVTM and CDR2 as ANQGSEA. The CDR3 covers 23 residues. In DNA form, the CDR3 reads TGCAGCGTTGAACCCGGAGTCAGGGTAGGACTCATTCCTCAAAACCCGAACACCGGTGAGCTGTTTTTT. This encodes CSVEPGVRVGLIPQNPNTGELFF.

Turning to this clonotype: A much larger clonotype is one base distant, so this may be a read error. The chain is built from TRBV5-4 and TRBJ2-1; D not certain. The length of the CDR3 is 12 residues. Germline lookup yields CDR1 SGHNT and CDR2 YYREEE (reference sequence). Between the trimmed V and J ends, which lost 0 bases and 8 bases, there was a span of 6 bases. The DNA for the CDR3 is TGTGCCAGCAGCTTGGCCGGCTATGAGCAGTTCTTC. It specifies CASSLAGYEQFF.

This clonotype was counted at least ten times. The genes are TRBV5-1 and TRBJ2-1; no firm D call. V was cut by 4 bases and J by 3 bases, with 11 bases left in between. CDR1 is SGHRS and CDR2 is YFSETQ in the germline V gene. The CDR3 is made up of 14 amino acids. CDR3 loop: CASSLGPDYNEQFF. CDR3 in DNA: TGCGCCAGCAGCCTAGGTCCAGACTACAATGAGCAGTTCTTC.

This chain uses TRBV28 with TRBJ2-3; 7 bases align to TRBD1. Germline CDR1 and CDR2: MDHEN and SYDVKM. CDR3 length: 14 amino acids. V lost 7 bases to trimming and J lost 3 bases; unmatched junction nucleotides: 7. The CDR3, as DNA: TGTGCCAGCAATCGGGACAGTACTACAGATACGCAGTATTTT. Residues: CASNRDSTTDTQYF.

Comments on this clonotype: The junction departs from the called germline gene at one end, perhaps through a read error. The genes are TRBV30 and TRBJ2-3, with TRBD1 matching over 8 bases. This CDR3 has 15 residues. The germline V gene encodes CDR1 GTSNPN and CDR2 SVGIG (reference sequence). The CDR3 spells CAWRVQDRASGTRYF. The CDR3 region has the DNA TGTGCCTGGAGAGTCCAGGACAGGGCCTCCGGTACGCGGTATTTT.

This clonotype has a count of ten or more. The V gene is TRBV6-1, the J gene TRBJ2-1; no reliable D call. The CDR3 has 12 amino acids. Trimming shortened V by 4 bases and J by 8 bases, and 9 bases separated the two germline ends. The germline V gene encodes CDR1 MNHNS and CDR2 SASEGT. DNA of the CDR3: TGTGCCAGCAGTGGAATAAGGGATGAGCAGTTCTTC. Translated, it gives CASSGIRDEQFF.

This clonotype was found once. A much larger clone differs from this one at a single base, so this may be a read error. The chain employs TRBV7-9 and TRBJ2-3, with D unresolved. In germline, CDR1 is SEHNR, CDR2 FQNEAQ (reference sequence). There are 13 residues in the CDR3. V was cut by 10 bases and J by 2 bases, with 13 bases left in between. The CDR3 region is CAIVIGNTDTQYF. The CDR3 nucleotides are TGTGCCATCGTTATCGGTAACACAGATACGCAGTATTTT.

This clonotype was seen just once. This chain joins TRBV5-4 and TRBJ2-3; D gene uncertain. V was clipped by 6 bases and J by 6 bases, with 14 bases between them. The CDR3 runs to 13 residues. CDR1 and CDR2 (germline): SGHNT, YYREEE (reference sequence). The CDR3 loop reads CASTTPAVDTQYF. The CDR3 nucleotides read TGTGCCAGCACTACCCCGGCCGTCGATACGCAGTATTTT. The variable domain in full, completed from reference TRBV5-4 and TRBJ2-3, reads ETGVTQSPTHLIKTRGQQVTLRCSSQSGHNTVSWYQQALGQGPQFIFQYYREEENGRGNFPPRFSGLQFPNYSSELNVNALELDDSALYLCASTTPAVDTQYFGPGTRLTVL.

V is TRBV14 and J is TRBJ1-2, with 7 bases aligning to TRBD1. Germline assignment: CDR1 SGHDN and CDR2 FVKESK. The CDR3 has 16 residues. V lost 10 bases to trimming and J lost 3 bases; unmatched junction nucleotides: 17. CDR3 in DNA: TGTGCCAACGGTCCATACGACCAGGGGGTCGACTATGGCTACACCTTC. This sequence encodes CANGPYDQGVDYGYTF.

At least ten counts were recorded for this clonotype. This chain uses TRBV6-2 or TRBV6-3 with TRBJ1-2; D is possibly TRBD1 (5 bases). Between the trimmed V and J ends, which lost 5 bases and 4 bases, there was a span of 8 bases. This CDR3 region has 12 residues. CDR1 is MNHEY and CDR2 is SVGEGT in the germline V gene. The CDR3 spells CASSLDSYGYTF. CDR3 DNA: TGTGCCAGCAGTCTCGACAGCTATGGCTACACCTTC.

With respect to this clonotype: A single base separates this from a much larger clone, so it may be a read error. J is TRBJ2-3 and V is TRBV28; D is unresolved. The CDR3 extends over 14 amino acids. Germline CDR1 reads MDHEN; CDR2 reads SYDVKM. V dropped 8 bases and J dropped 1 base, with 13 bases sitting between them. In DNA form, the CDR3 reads TGTGCCAGCGGAAGGTGCACTGGCACAGATACGCAGTATTTT. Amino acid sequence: CASGRCTGTDTQYF.